A single sample gave rise to the 26 T cell receptor beta chains below, sequenced in a study of blood T cell repertoires in COVID-19. Sequenced by immunoSEQ multiplex PCR; TCRdb stores in-frame clones only, minus some. This table has about 200,000 clones, approximately 84% appearing once. What was sequenced was peripheral blood. The receptors were gathered from a woman aged 80 or over with acute or convalescent COVID-19.

This chain joins TRBV2 and TRBJ1-1; 10 nucleotides line up with TRBD1. This CDR3 has 15 amino acids. The V and J ends lost 2 bases and 4 bases, in that order; junction bases with no gene match: 4. The germline V gene has CDR1 SNHLY and CDR2 FYNNEI. CDR3 DNA sequence: TGTGCCAGCAGTGAACTGGGACAGGGGAGCACTGAAGCTTTCTTT. Amino acids: CASSELGQGSTEAFF.

The V gene is TRBV7-8, the J gene TRBJ2-3, with a weak D call TRBD2 (6 bases). CDR3 length equals 14 residues. Germline loops: CDR1 SGHVS, CDR2 FQNEAQ. V lost 2 bases and J 3 bases, leaving 9 bases between the germline ends. CDR3 sequence: CASSLRRETDTQYF. Here the CDR3 DNA reads TGTGCCAGCAGCTTAAGGAGGGAGACAGATACGCAGTATTTT.

The CDR3 sequence: CASSPIGRRYEAFF. For the CDR3, the DNA is TGTGCCAGCAGCCCAATTGGGAGAAGGTATGAAGCTTTCTTT. The chain carries TRBV3-1 (or the pseudogene TRBV3-2) and TRBJ1-1; D remains ambiguous. The CDR3 is 14 residues long. Germline CDR1 and CDR2: LGHDT and YNNKEL (reference sequence). Trimming removed 4 bases from V and 7 bases from J, with 16 bases in between.

This clone was seen many times. CDR3 in DNA: TGCAGCGTTCCAAAAACTGGTGGCTACACCTTC. As protein: CSVPKTGGYTF. The chain carries TRBV29-1 and TRBJ1-2; D unresolved. V lost 5 bases and J 7 bases, leaving 11 bases between the germline ends. The germline V gene encodes CDR1 SQVTM and CDR2 ANQGSEA. This CDR3 region has 11 residues.

The chain is built from TRBV19 and TRBJ1-5, with 7 bases that match TRBD1. The V segment lost 4 bases and the J segment 6 bases; nucleotides outside the gene matches: 9. The CDR3 length is 15 residues. Germline CDR1 reads LNHDA; CDR2 reads SQIVND (reference sequence). The chain's CDR3 is CASSTGTVNPQPQHF. CDR3 DNA: TGTGCCAGTAGTACCGGGACAGTGAACCCTCAGCCCCAGCATTTT.

This rearrangement joins TRBV14 to TRBJ2-5; D is perhaps TRBD2 (6 bases). The CDR3 is 15 amino acids. Trimming stripped 4 bases from V and 1 base from J, with 13 bases between. The germline V gene has CDR1 SGHDN and CDR2 FVKESK. The CDR3 sequence: CASSPLGGVQETQYF. CDR3 bases: TGTGCCAGCAGCCCTCTCGGCGGGGTCCAAGAGACCCAGTACTTC.

The chain combines TRBV5-1 with TRBJ2-7, with 7 positions matching TRBD1. Looked up from germline, CDR1 is SGHRS and CDR2 is YFSETQ. CDR3 size: 14 residues. Unmatched junction bases numbered 5, after V lost 4 bases and J lost 1 base. For the CDR3, the DNA is TGCGCCAGCAGCCAGGGGACAGTATCCTACGAGCAGTACTTC. It translates to CASSQGTVSYEQYF. Complete variable domain (other parts from reference TRBV5-1 and TRBJ2-7): KAGVTQTPRYLIKTRGQQVTLSCSPISGHRSVSWYQQTPGQGLQFLFEYFSETQRNKGNFPGRFSGRQFSNSRSEMNVSTLELGDSALYLCASSQGTVSYEQYFGPGTRLTVT.

The rearrangement links TRBV14 to TRBJ2-5, with TRBD1 as a possible D gene (5 bases). Germline CDR1 SGHDN, CDR2 FVKESK. This CDR3 region has 14 residues. V was pared by 1 base and J by 13 bases, with 19 bases between. This CDR3 is CASSQGWQGPLWYF. DNA for the CDR3: TGTGCCAGCAGCCAAGGCTGGCAGGGCCCGCTCTGGTACTTC. The full variable domain, completed using reference TRBV14 and TRBJ2-5, is EAGVTQFPSHSVIEKGQTVTLRCDPISGHDNLYWYRRVMGKEIKFLLHFVKESKQDESGMPNNRFLAERTGGTYSTLKVQPAELEDSGVYFCASSQGWQGPLWYFGPGTRLLVL.

This CDR3 is CASSEGAGLPTDTQYF. Here the CDR3 DNA reads TGTGCCAGCAGTGAAGGAGCGGGGTTACCCACAGATACGCAGTATTTT. The rearrangement links TRBV2 to TRBJ2-3; the match to TRBD2 covers 7 bases. J lost 2 bases, V lost 1 base, and 6 bases had no gene match. The germline V gene encodes CDR1 SNHLY and CDR2 FYNNEI. This CDR3 is built from 16 residues.

V is TRBV28 and J is TRBJ2-1; 7 bases are shared with TRBD2. This CDR3 contains 11 residues. The germline CDR1 and CDR2 sequences are MDHEN and SYDVKM. The CDR3 spells CGSGPYNEQFF. CDR3 nucleotide sequence: TGTGGTAGCGGGCCTTACAATGAGCAGTTCTTC.

This chain joins TRBV5-6 and TRBJ1-4, with D perhaps TRBD1 (6 bases). The CDR3 is 14 amino acids. Germline V CDR1 and CDR2: SGHDT, YYEEEE. Deletions cut 4 bases from V and 7 bases from J, with 14 bases between. CDR3 nucleotides: TGTGCCAGCAGCCGGGGGGGCCTAAGTGAAAAACTGTTTTTT. Residues: CASSRGGLSEKLFF.

The chain uses TRBV9 and TRBJ2-3; TRBD2 matches 9 bases. V lost 0 bases, J lost 4 bases, and 9 bases stayed unmatched. CDR1 is SGDLS, CDR2 YYNGEE, per germline. This CDR3 is built from 17 residues. The CDR3 nucleotides are TGTGCCAGCAGCGTAGCCGAGCGGGAGGCTCTCCCAGATACGCAGTATTTT. Its translation is CASSVAEREALPDTQYF.

The chain combines TRBV5-1 with TRBJ1-3, with 7 bases matching TRBD1. CDR1 SGHRS and CDR2 YFSETQ come from the germline V gene. J was trimmed by 3 bases and V by 5 bases; bases with no gene match: 14. The CDR3 loop spans 17 amino acids. For the CDR3, the DNA is TGCGCCAGCAGTCCTACAGGGGTGACGTTGGGTGGAAACACCATATATTTT. Protein: CASSPTGVTLGGNTIYF.

This sequence joins TRBV20-1 and TRBJ1-4, with no clear D. In germline, CDR1 is DFQATT, CDR2 SNEGSKA (reference sequence). The CDR3 loop spans 11 amino acids. The germline V and J ends were trimmed by 6 bases and 6 bases, with 8 bases remaining between them. CDR3 in amino acids: CSAYLDEKLFF. In DNA form, the CDR3 reads TGCAGTGCGTACTTGGATGAAAAACTGTTTTTT.

CDR3 protein: CASSFSGGAKNIQYF. Written as DNA, the CDR3 is TGTGCCAGCAGCTTTAGCGGGGGAGCCAAAAACATTCAGTACTTC. This rearrangement joins TRBV7-9 to TRBJ2-4; 9 bases align to TRBD2. Unmatched junction bases numbered 0, after V lost 3 bases and J lost 0 bases. This CDR3 is built from 15 residues. From germline, CDR1 is SEHNR and CDR2 FQNEAQ (reference sequence).

As concerns this clone: Other DNA sequences within the sample encode an identical CDR3. The V gene is TRBV19, the J gene TRBJ1-5; D gene uncertain. V gave up 2 bases and J gave up 3 bases, with 5 bases separating them. Looked up from germline, CDR1 is LNHDA and CDR2 is SQIVND (reference sequence). There are 13 residues in the CDR3. In nucleotides, the CDR3 is TGTGCCAGTAGTATATCAGACAATCAGCCCCAGCATTTT. Translated: CASSISDNQPQHF.

The rearrangement joins TRBV6-2 or TRBV6-3 to TRBJ1-1; no clear D gene. The CDR3 loop spans 13 amino acids. Trimming removed 4 bases at V and 2 bases at J, with 8 bases between. The V gene's germline CDR1 is MNHEY and CDR2 SVGEGT. As DNA, the CDR3 is TGTGCCAGCAGTTTCGAGGCTAACACTGAAGCTTTCTTT. It translates to CASSFEANTEAFF.

The rearrangement links TRBV7-2 to TRBJ1-5; D is undetermined. CDR1 is SGHTA and CDR2 is FQGNSA in the germline V gene. V was trimmed by 1 base and J by 1 base, leaving 8 bases between them. The CDR3 extends over 15 amino acids. DNA for the CDR3: TGTGCCAGCAGCTTAGAGCCGTTGAGCAATCAGCCCCAGCATTTT. This encodes CASSLEPLSNQPQHF.

The chain recombines TRBV19 with TRBJ1-6; TRBD1 matches at 12 bases. In germline, CDR1 is LNHDA, CDR2 SQIVND (reference sequence). Trimming at V came to 5 bases and at J to 14 bases, leaving 10 bases not matched to a gene. The length of the CDR3 is 15 residues. The CDR3 here is CASSLVGQGAVSLHF. The DNA of the CDR3 is TGTGCCAGTAGTCTTGTGGGACAGGGGGCTGTTTCCCTCCACTTT.

V is TRBV25-1 and J is TRBJ1-4; D is unresolved. CDR1 is MGHDK, CDR2 SYGVNS, per germline. V was shortened by 4 bases and J by 5 bases, with 5 bases between the two germline ends. The CDR3 spans 12 residues. This CDR3 is CASSGANEKLFF. The CDR3 coding sequence is TGTGCCAGCAGTGGGGCGAATGAAAAACTGTTTTTT.

The sample holds many counts of this clone. The chain joins TRBV6-5 to TRBJ1-2, with no clear D. The CDR3 is 14 residues long. The V and J ends lost 3 bases and 6 bases respectively, with 14 bases between them. CDR1 MNHEY and CDR2 SVGAGI come from the germline V gene. CDR3 residues: CASSYMGGGDGYTF. CDR3 bases: TGTGCCAGCAGTTATATGGGAGGCGGGGATGGCTACACCTTC.

This clone has only one observation. CDR3 sequence reads: CSVEDGTGVGEQYF. In nucleotides, the CDR3 is TGCAGCGTTGAAGACGGGACAGGGGTCGGCGAGCAGTACTTC. The chain joins TRBV29-1 to TRBJ2-7; 10 bases line up with TRBD1. Germline V lookup: CDR1 SQVTM, CDR2 ANQGSEA. The CDR3 runs to 14 residues. The V gene end was trimmed by 0 bases and the J gene end by 6 bases; junction bases not matched to a gene: 5.

V gene TRBV27 combines with J gene TRBJ1-1, with TRBD1 matching 8 bases. This CDR3 spans 14 amino acids. V shed 5 bases, J shed 3 bases, and the junction held 5 bases outside the gene matches. Germline CDR1 and CDR2: MNHEY and SMNVEV (reference sequence). CDR3 coding DNA: TGTGCCAGCAGTCCCGGGGACAGGTACACTGAAGCTTTCTTT. Translating gives CASSPGDRYTEAFF.

This rearrangement joins TRBV5-1 to TRBJ2-7, with no clear D. The CDR3 is 15 residues long. Germline V gives CDR1 SGHRS, CDR2 YFSETQ. V gave up 0 bases and J gave up 0 bases, with 10 bases separating them. CDR3 sequence (DNA): TGCGCCAGCAGCTTGGTTCACGGAGCCTCCTACGAGCAGTACTTC. It encodes CASSLVHGASYEQYF.

The genes are TRBV5-4 and TRBJ2-3, with 8 bases identical to TRBD2. The CDR3 covers 14 residues. Trimming removed 1 base from V and 5 bases from J; junction bases left unmatched: 3. The germline V gene has CDR1 SGHNT and CDR2 YYREEE (reference sequence). This CDR3 reads CASSLPGGKDTQYF. The CDR3 DNA sequence: TGTGCCAGCAGCTTGCCGGGGGGGAAAGATACGCAGTATTTT. The variable domain in full, with the rest retrieved from reference TRBV5-4 and TRBJ2-3, is ETGVTQSPTHLIKTRGQQVTLRCSSQSGHNTVSWYQQALGQGPQFIFQYYREEENGRGNFPPRFSGLQFPNYSSELNVNALELDDSALYLCASSLPGGKDTQYFGPGTRLTVL.

The genes are TRBV5-4 and TRBJ2-6; D is possibly TRBD1 (6 bases). Trimming removed 0 bases from V and 2 bases from J, with 9 bases in between. The germline V gene has CDR1 SGHNT and CDR2 YYREEE (reference sequence). The CDR3 is 16 amino acids. The CDR3 DNA reads as TGTGCCAGCAGCTTGGCCAGGGGCGCTGGGGCCAACGTCCTGACTTTC. Translated, it gives CASSLARGAGANVLTF.